This entry features one TCR beta chain sequence. This record comes from a study of blood T cell repertoires in COVID-19. Study background: Nucleic acid was either cDNA or gDNA, and it came from T cells, B-cell-depleted T cells, or PBMCs.

This CDR3 is 13 amino acids long. The ends lost 3 bases at V and 8 bases at J; junction bases unmatched: 6. In germline, CDR1 is SGHVS, CDR2 FNYEAQ. Per the original data handling: Counts of nucleated cells, estimated from reference gene primer amplification, were obtained. Produced via immunoSEQ multiplex PCR; TCRdb's table is partial and in-frame only. The D gene and trimming were derived from the DNA, and the V and J assignments and clone size from that table. The table has over 150,000 clones, 84% seen once; the top ten hold roughly 14%. The chain employs TRBV7-6 and TRBJ1-2, with TRBD1 matching over 7 bases. The source is a man in his late teens or twenties with active or convalescent COVID-19. The specimen was peripheral blood. The CDR3 sequence is CASSFQGVEGYTF. DNA of the CDR3: TGTGCCAGCAGCTTCCAGGGGGTGGAGGGCTACACCTTC.